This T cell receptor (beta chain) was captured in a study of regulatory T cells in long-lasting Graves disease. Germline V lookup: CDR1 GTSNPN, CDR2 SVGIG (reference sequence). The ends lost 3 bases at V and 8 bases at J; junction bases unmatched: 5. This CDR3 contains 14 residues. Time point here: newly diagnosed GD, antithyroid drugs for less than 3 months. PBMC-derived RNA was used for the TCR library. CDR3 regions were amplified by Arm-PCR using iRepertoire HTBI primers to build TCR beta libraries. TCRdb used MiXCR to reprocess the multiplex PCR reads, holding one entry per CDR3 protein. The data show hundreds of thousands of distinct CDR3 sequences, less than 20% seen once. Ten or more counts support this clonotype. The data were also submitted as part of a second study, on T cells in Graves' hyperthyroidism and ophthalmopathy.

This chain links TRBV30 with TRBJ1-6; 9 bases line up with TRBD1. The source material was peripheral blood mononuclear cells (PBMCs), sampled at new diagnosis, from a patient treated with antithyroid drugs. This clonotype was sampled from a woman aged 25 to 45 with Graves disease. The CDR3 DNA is TGTGCCTGGAGACCTCGGGACAGGGATTCACCCCTCCACTTT. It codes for CAWRPRDRDSPLHF.